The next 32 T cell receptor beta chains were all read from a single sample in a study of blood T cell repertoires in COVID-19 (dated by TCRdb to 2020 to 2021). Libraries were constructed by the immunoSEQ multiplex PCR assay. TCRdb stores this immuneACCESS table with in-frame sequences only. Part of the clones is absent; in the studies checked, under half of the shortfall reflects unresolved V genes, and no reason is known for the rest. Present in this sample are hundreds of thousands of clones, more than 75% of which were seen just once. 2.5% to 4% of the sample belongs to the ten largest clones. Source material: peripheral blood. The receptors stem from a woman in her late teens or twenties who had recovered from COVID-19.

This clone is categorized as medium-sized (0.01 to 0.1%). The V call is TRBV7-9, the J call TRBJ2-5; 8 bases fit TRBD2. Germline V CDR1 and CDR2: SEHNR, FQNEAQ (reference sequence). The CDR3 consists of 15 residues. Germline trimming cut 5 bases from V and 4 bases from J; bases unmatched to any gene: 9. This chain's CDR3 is CASSPTGLAGETQYF. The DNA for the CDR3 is TGTGCCAGCAGCCCTACGGGGCTAGCGGGAGAGACCCAGTACTTC.

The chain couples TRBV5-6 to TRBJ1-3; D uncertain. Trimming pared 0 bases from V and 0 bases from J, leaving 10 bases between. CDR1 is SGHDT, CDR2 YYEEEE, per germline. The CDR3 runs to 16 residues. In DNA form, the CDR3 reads TGTGCCAGCAGCTTGGCCCGCAGGCCCTCTGGAAACACCATATATTTT. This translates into CASSLARRPSGNTIYF. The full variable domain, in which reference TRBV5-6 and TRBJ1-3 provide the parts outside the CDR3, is DAGVTQSPTHLIKTRGQQVTLRCSPKSGHDTVSWYQQALGQGPQFIFQYYEEEERQRGNFPDRFSGHQFPNYSSELNVNALLLGDSALYLCASSLARRPSGNTIYFGEGSWLTVV.

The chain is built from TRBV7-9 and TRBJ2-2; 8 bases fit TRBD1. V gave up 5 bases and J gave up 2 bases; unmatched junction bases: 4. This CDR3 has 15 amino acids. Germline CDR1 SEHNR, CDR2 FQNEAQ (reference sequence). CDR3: CASSPQGANTGELFF. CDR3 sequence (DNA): TGTGCCAGCAGCCCCCAGGGGGCCAACACCGGGGAGCTGTTTTTT.

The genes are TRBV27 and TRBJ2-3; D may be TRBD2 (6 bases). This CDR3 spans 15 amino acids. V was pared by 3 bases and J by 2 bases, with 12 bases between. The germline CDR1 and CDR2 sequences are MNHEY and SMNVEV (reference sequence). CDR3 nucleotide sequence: TGTGCCAGCAGTTTGAGGGGACTCCTCACAGATACGCAGTATTTT. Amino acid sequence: CASSLRGLLTDTQYF.

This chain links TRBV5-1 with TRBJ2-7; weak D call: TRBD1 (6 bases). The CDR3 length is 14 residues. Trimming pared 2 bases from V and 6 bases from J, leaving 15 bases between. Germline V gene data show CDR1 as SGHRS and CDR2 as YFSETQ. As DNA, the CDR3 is TGCGCCAGCAGCTTACAGGGAGTGGGGACCGAGCAGTACGTC. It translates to CASSLQGVGTEQYV.

CDR3 DNA: TGTGCCAGCAGCTCGGGCAGGGGGCATGGGCAAGAGACCCAGTACTTC. Residues: CASSSGRGHGQETQYF. The chain is built from TRBV7-2 and TRBJ2-5; the match to TRBD1 covers 8 bases. The CDR3 runs to 16 residues. V was pared by 4 bases and J by 2 bases, with 9 bases of the junction left unmatched. Germline-derived CDR1 and CDR2 are SGHTA and FQGNSA.

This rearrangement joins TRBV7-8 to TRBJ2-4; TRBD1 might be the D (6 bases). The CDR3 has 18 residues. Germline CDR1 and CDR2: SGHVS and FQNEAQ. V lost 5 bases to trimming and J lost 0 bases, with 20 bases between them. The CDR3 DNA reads TGTGCCAGCAGCCACAGAGAAAAAGGACAGCTAGCCAAAAACATTCAGTACTTC. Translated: CASSHREKGQLAKNIQYF.

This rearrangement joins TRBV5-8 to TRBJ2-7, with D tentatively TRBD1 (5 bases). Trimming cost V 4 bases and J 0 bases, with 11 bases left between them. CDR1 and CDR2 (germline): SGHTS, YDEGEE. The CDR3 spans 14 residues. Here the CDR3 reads CASSRNRFSYEQYV. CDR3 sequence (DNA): TGTGCCAGCAGCCGCAACAGGTTCTCCTACGAGCAGTACGTC.

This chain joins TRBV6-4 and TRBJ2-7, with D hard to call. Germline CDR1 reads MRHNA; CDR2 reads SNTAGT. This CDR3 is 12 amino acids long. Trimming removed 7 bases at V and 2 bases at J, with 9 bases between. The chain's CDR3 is CASIGSAYEQYV. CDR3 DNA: TGTGCCAGCATCGGGTCGGCCTACGAGCAGTACGTC.

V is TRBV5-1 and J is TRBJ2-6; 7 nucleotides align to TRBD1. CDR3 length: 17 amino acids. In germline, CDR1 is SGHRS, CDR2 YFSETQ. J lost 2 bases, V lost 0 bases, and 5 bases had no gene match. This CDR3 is CASSLAPTGTGANVLTF. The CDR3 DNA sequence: TGCGCCAGCAGCTTGGCCCCGACAGGGACTGGGGCCAACGTCCTGACTTTC.

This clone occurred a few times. The CDR3 protein is CASSLRQGTNEKLFF. The CDR3 region has the DNA TGCGCCAGCAGCCTCAGACAGGGAACTAATGAAAAACTGTTTTTT. The rearrangement uses TRBV5-1 and TRBJ1-4; 7 positions match TRBD1. Per germline, CDR1 SGHRS and CDR2 YFSETQ. The length of the CDR3 is 15 residues. The junction had 4 bases not matched to a gene; V was cut back by 4 bases and J by 1 base.

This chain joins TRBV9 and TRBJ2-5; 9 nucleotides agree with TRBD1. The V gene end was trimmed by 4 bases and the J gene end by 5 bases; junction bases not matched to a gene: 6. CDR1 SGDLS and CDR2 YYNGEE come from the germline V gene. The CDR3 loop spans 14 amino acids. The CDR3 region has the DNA TGTGCCAGCAGCCCGAGGACAGGGGTTGAGACCCAGTACTTC. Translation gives CASSPRTGVETQYF. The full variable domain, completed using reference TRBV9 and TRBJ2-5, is DSGVTQTPKHLITATGQRVTLRCSPRSGDLSVYWYQQSLDQGLQFLIQYYNGEERAKGNILERFSAQQFPDLHSELNLSSLELGDSALYFCASSPRTGVETQYFGPGTRLLVL.

In DNA form, the CDR3 reads TGTGCCAGTAGTATCCTAGCGGGAAACCTCAATGAGCAGTTCTTC. The encoded protein is CASSILAGNLNEQFF. This chain links TRBV19 with TRBJ2-1; 9 bases fit TRBD2. V was pared by 3 bases and J by 6 bases, with 6 bases of the junction left unmatched. The CDR3 is 15 residues long. Germline V gene sequence: CDR1 LNHDA, CDR2 SQIVND (reference sequence).

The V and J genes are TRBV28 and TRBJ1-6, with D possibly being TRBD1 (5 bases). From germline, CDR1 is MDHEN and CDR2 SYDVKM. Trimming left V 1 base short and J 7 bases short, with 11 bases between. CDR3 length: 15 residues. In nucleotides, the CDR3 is TGTGCCAGCAGTTTATCGGGGACTGGGAATTCACCCCTCCACTTT. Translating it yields CASSLSGTGNSPLHF.

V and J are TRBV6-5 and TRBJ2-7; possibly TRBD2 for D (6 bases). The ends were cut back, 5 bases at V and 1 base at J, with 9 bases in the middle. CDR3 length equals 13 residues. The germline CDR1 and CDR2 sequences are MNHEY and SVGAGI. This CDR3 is CASSRDLSYEQYV. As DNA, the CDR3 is TGTGCCAGCAGTCGGGACTTATCCTACGAGCAGTACGTC.

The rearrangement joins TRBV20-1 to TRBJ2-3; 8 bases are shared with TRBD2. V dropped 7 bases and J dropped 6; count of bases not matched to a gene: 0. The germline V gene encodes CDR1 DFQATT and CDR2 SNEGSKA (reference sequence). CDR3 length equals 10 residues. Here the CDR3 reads CSVAGDTQYF. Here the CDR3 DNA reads TGCAGTGTAGCGGGGGATACGCAGTATTTT.

The CDR3 reads CASSAGGREETQYF. The CDR3 DNA is TGTGCCAGCAGCGCAGGGGGCAGGGAAGAGACCCAGTACTTC. The V call is TRBV9, the J call TRBJ2-5; 8 nucleotides align to TRBD1. The CDR3 sequence is 14 residues long. Looked up from germline, CDR1 is SGDLS and CDR2 is YYNGEE. Germline trimming cut 3 bases from V and 3 bases from J; bases unmatched to any gene: 4.

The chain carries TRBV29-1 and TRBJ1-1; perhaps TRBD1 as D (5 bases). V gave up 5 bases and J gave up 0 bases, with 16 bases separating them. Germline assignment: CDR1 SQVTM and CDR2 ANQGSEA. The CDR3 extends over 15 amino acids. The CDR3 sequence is CSVPAPRDLNTEAFF. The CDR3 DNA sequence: TGCAGCGTTCCAGCACCCAGGGATCTGAACACTGAAGCTTTCTTT.

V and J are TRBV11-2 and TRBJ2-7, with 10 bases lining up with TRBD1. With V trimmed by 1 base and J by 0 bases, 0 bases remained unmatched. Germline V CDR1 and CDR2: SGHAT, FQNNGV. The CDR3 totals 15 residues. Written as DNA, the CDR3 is TGTGCCAGCAGCTTAGGGACAGGGGGCTCCTACGAGCAGTACGTC. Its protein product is CASSLGTGGSYEQYV.

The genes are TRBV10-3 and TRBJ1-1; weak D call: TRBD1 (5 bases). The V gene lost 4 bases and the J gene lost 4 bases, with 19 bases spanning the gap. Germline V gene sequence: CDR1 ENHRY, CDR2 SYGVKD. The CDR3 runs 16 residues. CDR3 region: CAISVIGGGASTEAFF. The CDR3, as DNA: TGTGCCATCAGTGTAATAGGCGGTGGGGCGAGCACTGAAGCTTTCTTT.

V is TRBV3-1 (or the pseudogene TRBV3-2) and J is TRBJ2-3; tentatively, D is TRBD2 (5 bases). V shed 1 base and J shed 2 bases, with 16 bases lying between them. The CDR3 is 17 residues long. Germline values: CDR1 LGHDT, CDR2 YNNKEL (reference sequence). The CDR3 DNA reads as TGTGCCAGCAGCCAAGCCTATAGAGCGGAGGACACAGATACGCAGTATTTT. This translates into CASSQAYRAEDTDTQYF.

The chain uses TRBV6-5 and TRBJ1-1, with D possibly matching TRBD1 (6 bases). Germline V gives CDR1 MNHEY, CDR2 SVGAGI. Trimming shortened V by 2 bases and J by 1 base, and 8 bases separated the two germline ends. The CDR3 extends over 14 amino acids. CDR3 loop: CASSYQGRNTEAFF. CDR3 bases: TGTGCCAGCAGTTACCAGGGGAGGAACACTGAAGCTTTCTTT.

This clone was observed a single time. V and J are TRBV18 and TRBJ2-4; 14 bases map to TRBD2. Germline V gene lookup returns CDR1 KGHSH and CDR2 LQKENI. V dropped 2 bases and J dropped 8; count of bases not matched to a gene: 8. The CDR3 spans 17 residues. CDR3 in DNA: TGTGCCAGCTCACCAAGAGGACTAGCGGGAGGATTTCACATTCAGTACTTC. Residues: CASSPRGLAGGFHIQYF.

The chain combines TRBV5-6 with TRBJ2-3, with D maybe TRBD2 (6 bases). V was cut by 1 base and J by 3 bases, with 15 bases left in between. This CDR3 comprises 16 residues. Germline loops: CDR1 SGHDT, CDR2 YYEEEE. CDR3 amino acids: CASSLLAGTSTDTQYF. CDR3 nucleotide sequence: TGTGCCAGCAGCTTGCTGGCGGGAACGTCGACAGATACGCAGTATTTT. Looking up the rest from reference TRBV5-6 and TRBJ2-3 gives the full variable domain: DAGVTQSPTHLIKTRGQQVTLRCSPKSGHDTVSWYQQALGQGPQFIFQYYEEEERQRGNFPDRFSGHQFPNYSSELNVNALLLGDSALYLCASSLLAGTSTDTQYFGPGTRLTVL.

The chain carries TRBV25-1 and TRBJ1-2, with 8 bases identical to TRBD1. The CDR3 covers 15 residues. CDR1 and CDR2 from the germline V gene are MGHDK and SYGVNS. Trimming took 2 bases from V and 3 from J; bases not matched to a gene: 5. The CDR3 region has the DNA TGTGCCAGCAGTGAACCGGGACAGGTTTACTATGGCTACACCTTC. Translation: CASSEPGQVYYGYTF.

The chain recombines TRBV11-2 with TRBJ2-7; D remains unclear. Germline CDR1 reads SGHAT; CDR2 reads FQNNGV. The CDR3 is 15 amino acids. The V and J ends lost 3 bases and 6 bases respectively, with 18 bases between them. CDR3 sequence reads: CASSFGPSLSSEQYV. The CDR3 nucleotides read TGTGCCAGCAGCTTTGGGCCCAGTTTAAGCTCCGAGCAGTACGTC.

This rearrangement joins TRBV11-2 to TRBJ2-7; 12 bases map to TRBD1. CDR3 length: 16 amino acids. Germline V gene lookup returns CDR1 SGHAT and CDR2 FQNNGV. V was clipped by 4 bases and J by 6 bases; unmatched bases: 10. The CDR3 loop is CASSSLSGQGAIEQYV. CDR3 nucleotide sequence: TGTGCCAGCAGCTCTTTGTCGGGACAGGGGGCGATCGAGCAGTACGTC.

The CDR3 DNA reads TGTGCCAGCAGCTCTTGGGCGGGGTCGCTAGGGGAAAAACTGTTTTTT. Amino acid sequence: CASSSWAGSLGEKLFF. V is TRBV7-8 and J is TRBJ1-4; D unclear. The ends were cut back, 4 bases at V and 8 bases at J, with 20 bases in the middle. The length of the CDR3 is 16 residues. Germline V gene lookup returns CDR1 SGHVS and CDR2 FQNEAQ.

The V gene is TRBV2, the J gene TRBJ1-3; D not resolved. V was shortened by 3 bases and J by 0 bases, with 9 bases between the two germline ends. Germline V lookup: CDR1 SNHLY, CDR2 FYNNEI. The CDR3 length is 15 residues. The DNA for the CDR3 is TGTGCCAGCAGTGAGCTGACTAGCTCTGGAAACACCATATATTTT. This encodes CASSELTSSGNTIYF.

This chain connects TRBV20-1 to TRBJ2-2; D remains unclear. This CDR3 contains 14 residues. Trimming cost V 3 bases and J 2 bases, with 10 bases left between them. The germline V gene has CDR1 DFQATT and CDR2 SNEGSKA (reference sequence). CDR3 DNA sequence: TGCAGTGCTAGTCAGGCCTTCAACACCGGGGAGCTGTTTTTT. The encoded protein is CSASQAFNTGELFF.

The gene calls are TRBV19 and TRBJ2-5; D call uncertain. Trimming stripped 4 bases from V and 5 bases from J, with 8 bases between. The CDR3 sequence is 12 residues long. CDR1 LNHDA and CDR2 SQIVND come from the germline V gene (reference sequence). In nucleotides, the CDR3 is TGTGCCAGTAGTAACCCTAGGGAGACCCAGTACTTC. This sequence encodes CASSNPRETQYF. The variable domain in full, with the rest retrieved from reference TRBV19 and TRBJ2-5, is DGGITQSPKYLFRKEGQNVTLSCEQNLNHDAMYWYRQDPGQGLRLIYYSQIVNDFQKGDIAEGYSVSREKKESFPLTVTSAQKNPTAFYLCASSNPRETQYFGPGTRLLVL.

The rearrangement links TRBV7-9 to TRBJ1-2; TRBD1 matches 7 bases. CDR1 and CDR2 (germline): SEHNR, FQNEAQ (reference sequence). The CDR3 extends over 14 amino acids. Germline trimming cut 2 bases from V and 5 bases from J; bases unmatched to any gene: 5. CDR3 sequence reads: CASSLRRTGYGYTF. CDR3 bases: TGTGCCAGCAGCTTACGGCGGACAGGATATGGCTACACCTTC.